Described below is a single T cell receptor (beta chain) sequence and its context. Time point indicated: sample taken at primary tumor resection. In germline, CDR1 is MNHNS, CDR2 SASEGT. Trimming cost V 6 bases and J 7 bases, with 12 bases left between them. This CDR3 is 13 amino acids long. These data belong to a study of spatial heterogeneity in lung cancer. TCRdb analysed the 5' RACE reads with MiXCR anew, one entry per CDR3 protein. The data contain 20,000 to 30,000 distinct CDR3 sequences, about 4.7% of them singletons. The sample consisted of PBMCs, taken at surgery. This sequence was found in a male donor with early-stage non-small cell lung cancer. The chain has TRBV6-1 and TRBJ1-4; D may be TRBD1 (6 bases). The DNA of the CDR3 is TGTGCCAGCAGAGGACAGCCCGGTGAAAAACTGTTTTTT. Translated, it gives CASRGQPGEKLFF.